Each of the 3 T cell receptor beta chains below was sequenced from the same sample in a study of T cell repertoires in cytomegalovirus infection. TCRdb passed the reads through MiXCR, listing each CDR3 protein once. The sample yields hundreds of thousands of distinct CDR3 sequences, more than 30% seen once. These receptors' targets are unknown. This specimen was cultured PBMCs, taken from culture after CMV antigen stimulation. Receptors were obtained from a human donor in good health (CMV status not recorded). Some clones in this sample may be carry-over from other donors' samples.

The CDR3 DNA is TGCAGCGTTGGTGCCCTGTCGAACACCGGGGAGCTGTTTTTT. It is translated as CSVGALSNTGELFF. The V and J genes are TRBV29-1 and TRBJ2-2; D is undetermined. The ends were cut back, 4 bases at V and 0 bases at J, with 9 bases in the middle. The V gene's germline CDR1 is SQVTM and CDR2 ANQGSEA. The CDR3 has 14 residues.

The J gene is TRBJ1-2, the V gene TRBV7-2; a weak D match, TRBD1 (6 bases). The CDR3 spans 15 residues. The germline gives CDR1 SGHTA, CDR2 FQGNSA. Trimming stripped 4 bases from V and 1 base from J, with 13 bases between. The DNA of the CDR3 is TGTGCCAGCAGCTCACGTGTACAGGGTAACTATGGCTACACCTTC. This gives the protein CASSSRVQGNYGYTF.

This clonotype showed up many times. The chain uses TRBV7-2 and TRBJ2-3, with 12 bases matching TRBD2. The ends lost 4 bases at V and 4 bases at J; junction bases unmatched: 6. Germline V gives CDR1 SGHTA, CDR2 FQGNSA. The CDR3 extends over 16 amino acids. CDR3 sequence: CASSSTSGSRADTQYF. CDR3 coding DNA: TGTGCCAGCAGCTCGACTAGCGGGAGTAGGGCAGATACGCAGTATTTT.